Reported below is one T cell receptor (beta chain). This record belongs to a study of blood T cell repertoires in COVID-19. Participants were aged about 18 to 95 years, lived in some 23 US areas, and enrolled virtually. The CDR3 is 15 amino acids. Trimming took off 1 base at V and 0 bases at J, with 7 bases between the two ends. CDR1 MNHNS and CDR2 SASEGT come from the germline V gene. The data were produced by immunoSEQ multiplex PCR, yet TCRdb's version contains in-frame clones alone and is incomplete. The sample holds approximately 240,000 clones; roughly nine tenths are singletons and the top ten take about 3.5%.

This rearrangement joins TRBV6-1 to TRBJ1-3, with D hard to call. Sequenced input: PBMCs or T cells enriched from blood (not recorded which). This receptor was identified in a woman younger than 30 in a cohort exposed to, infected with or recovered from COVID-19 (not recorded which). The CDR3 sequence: CASSEGVRSGNTIYF. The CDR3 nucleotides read TGTGCCAGCAGTGAAGGAGTCCGCTCTGGAAACACCATATATTTT.